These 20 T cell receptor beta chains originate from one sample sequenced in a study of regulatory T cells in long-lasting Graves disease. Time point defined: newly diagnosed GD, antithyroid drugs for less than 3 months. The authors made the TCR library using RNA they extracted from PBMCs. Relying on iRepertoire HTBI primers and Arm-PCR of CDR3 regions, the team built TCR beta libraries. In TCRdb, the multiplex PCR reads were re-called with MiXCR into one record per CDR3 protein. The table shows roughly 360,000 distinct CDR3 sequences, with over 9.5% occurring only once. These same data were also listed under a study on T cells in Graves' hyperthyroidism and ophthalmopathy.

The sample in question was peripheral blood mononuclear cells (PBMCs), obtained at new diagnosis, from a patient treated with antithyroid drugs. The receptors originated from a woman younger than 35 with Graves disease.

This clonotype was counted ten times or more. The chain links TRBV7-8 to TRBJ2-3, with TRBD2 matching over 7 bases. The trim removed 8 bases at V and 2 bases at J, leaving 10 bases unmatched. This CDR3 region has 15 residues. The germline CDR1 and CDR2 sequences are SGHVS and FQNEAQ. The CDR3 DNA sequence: TGTGCCAGCGACAGAAGCGGGATACCCACAGATACGCAGTATTTT. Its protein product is CASDRSGIPTDTQYF.

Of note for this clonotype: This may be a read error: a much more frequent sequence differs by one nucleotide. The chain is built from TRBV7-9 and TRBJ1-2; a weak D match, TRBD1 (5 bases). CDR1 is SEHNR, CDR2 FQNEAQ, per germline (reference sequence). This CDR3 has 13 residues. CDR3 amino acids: CASSLEGPYGHTF. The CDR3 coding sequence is TGTGCCAGCAGCTTAGAGGGACCCTATGGCCACACCTTC. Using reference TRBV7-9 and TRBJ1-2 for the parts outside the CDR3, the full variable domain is DTGVSQNPRHKITKRGQNVTFRCDPISEHNRLYWYRQTLGQGPEFLTYFQNEAQLEKSRLLSDRFSAERPKGSFSTLEIQRTEQGDSAMYLCASSLEGPYGHTFGSGTRLTVV.

CDR3 sequence: CASSPPRDRVPLSWNEQFF. The DNA for the CDR3 is TGTGCCAGCAGTCCCCCCCGGGACAGGGTTCCCCTTAGTTGGAATGAGCAGTTCTTC. The J gene is TRBJ2-1, the V gene TRBV12-3 or TRBV12-4, with 9 bases fitting TRBD1. The CDR3 length is 19 residues. Trimming removed 5 bases from V and 7 bases from J; junction bases left unmatched: 21.

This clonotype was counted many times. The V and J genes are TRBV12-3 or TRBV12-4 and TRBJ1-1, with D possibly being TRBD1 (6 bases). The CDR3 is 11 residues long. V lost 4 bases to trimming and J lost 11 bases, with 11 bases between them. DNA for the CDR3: TGTGCCAGCAGTTCGGGACATAGTGCTTTCTTT. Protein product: CASSSGHSAFF.

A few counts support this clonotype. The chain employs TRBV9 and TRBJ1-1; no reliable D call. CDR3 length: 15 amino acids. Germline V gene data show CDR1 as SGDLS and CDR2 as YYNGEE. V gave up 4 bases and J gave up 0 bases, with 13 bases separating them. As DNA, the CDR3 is TGTGCCAGCAGCCCCCGTAGCTACATGAACACTGAAGCTTTCTTT. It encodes CASSPRSYMNTEAFF. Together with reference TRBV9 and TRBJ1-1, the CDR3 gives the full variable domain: DSGVTQTPKHLITATGQRVTLRCSPRSGDLSVYWYQQSLDQGLQFLIQYYNGEERAKGNILERFSAQQFPDLHSELNLSSLELGDSALYFCASSPRSYMNTEAFFGQGTRLTVV.

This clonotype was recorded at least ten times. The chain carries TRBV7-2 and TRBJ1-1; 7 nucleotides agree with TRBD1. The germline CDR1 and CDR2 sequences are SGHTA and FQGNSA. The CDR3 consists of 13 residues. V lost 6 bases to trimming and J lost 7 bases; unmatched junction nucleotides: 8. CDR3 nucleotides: TGTGCCAGCAGTTACGACAGGGAGGATGAAGCTTTCTTT. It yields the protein CASSYDREDEAFF.

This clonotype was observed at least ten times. In DNA form, the CDR3 reads TGTGCCATGCAGGACATCGCGAACACCGGGGAGCTGTTTTTT. It specifies CAMQDIANTGELFF. The gene calls are TRBV10-3 and TRBJ2-2, with D possibly TRBD1 on 5 matching bases. In germline, CDR1 is ENHRY, CDR2 SYGVKD. The CDR3 is made up of 14 amino acids. V was trimmed by 9 bases and J by 0 bases, leaving 11 bases between them.

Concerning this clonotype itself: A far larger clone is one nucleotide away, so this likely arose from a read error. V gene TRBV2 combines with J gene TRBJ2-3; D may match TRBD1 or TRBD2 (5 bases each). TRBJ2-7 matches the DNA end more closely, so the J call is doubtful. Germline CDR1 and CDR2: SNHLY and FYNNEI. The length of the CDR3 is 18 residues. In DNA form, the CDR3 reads TGTGCCAGCAGTGGCAGGGTTATGGGCGGGCCCGTTAATTACGAGCAGTACTTC. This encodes CASSGRVMGGPVNYEQYF.

The CDR3 nucleotides read TGTGCCAGCAGTTACTCTAGGGATGGACAGCCCCAGCATTTT. Its protein is CASSYSRDGQPQHF. This chain connects TRBV6-9 to TRBJ1-5; D not certain. Per the germline V gene, CDR1 is MNHGY and CDR2 is SVAAGI. V was pared by 3 bases and J by 7 bases, with 13 bases between. The CDR3 totals 14 residues.

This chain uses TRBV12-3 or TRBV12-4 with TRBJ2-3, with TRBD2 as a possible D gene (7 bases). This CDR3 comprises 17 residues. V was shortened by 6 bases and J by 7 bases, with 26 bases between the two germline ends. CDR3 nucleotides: TGTGCCAGCAGCCCTCAAGGGGGAGGGCCACAGTGGAATACGCAGTATTTT. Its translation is CASSPQGGGPQWNTQYF.

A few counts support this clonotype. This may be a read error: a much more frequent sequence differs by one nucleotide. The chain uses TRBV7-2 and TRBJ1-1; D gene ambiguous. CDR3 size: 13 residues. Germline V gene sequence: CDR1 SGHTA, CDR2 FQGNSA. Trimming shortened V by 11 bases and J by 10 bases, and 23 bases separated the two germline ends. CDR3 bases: TGTGCCGGCCTTTTGCCGGGCCCCAGGCGAGCTTTCTTT. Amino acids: CAGLLPGPRRAFF. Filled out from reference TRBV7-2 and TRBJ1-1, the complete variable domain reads GAGVSQSPSNKVTEKGKDVELRCDPISGHTALYWYRQSLGQGLEFLIYFQGNSAPDKSGLPSDRFSAERTGGSVSTLTIQRTQQEDSAVYLCAGLLPGPRRAFFGQGTRLTVV.

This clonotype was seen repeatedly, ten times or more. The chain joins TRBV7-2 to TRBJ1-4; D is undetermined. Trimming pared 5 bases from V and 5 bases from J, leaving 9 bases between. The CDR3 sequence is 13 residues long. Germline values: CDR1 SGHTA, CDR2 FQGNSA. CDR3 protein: CASSPAVNEKLFF. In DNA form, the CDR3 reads TGTGCCAGCAGCCCAGCGGTGAATGAAAAACTGTTTTTT. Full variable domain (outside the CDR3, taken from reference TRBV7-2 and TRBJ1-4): GAGVSQSPSNKVTEKGKDVELRCDPISGHTALYWYRQSLGQGLEFLIYFQGNSAPDKSGLPSDRFSAERTGGSVSTLTIQRTQQEDSAVYLCASSPAVNEKLFFGSGTQLSVL.

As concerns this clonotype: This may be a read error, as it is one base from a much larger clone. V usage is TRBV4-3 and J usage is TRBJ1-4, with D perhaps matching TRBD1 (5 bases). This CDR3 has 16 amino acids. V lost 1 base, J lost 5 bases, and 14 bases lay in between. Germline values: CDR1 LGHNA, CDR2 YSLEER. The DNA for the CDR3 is TGCGCCAGCAGCCAAGGAGAGGGGATAGGGAATGAAAAACTGTTTTTT. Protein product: CASSQGEGIGNEKLFF.

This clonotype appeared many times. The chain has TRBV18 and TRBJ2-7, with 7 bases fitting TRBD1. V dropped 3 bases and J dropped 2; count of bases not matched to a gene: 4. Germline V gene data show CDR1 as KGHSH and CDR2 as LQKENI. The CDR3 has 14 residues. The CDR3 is CASSPRQGTYEQYF. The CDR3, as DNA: TGTGCCAGCTCACCTCGACAGGGTACCTACGAGCAGTACTTC.

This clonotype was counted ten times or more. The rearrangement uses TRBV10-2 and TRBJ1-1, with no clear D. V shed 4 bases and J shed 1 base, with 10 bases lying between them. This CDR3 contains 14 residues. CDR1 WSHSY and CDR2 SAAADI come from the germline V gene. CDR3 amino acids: CASSGHSPNTEAFF. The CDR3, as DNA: TGCGCCAGCAGTGGGCACAGTCCGAACACTGAAGCTTTCTTT.

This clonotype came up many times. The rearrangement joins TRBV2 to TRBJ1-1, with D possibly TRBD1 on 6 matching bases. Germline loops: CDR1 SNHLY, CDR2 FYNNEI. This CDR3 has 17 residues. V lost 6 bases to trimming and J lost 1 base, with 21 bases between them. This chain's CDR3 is CASSPLGWQGSNTEAFF. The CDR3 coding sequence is TGTGCCAGCAGCCCTCTGGGGTGGCAGGGGTCGAACACTGAAGCTTTCTTT.

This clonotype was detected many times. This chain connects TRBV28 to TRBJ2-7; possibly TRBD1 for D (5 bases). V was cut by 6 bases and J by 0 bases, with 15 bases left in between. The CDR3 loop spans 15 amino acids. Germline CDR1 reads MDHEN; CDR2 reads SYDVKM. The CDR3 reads CASSSGFFDSYEQYF. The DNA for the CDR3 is TGTGCCAGCAGCTCAGGGTTTTTCGACTCCTACGAGCAGTACTTC.

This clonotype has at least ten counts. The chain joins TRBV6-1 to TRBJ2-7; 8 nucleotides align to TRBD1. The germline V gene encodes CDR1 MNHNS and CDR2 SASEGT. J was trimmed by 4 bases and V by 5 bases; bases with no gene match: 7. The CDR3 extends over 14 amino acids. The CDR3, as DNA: TGTGCCAGCAGTCTCCGGACAGGGTATTACGAGCAGTACTTC. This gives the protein CASSLRTGYYEQYF.

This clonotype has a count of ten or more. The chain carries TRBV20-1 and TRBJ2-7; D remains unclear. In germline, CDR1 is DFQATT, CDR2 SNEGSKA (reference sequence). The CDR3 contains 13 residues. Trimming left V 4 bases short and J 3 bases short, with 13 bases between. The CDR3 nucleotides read TGCAGTGCTACCAGCCTGGGGATCTACGAGCAGTACTTC. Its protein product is CSATSLGIYEQYF.

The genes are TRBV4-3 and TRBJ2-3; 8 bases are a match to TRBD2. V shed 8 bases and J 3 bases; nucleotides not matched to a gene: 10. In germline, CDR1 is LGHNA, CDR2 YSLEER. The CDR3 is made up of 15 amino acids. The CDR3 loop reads CASSSGRGVTDTQYF. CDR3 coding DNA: TGCGCCAGCTCCTCGGGGCGGGGGGTAACAGATACGCAGTATTTT.